These T cell receptor beta chains were read from a single sample in a study of CD8+ T cells in alopecia areata. Sequencing was performed with immunoSEQ multiplex PCR; in TCRdb, only in-frame clones are kept and a portion is missing. Altogether 110,000 to 150,000 clones are present, 45% to 65% being singletons, with the ten largest covering 15%. The input for sequencing was CD8+ T cells sorted from blood, taken at week 4, from a patient treated with tofacitinib. All receptors come from a human donor with alopecia areata. Each CDR3 is given with its conserved first and last residue. D genes are given only for firm matches. Size is stated for part of the rows, as once, few or many counts, or as a class when the clone is expanded.

V gene	clone size	J gene	CDR3 length	D gene	CDR3 DNA	CDR3 protein
TRBV29-1	NA	TRBJ2-1	12	TRBD2	TGCAGCGATGGACTAGCACGCGATGAGCAGTTCTTC	CSDGLARDEQFF
TRBV7-7	NA	TRBJ1-5	13	NA	TGTGCTAGCAGCTTAACCCCCAATCAGCCCCAGCATTTT	CASSLTPNQPQHF
TRBV4-1	few	TRBJ2-5	15	NA	TGCGCCAGCAGCCAAGTTGTCGGAGGGGGCGAGACCCAGTACTTC	CASSQVVGGGETQYF
TRBV27	NA	TRBJ2-2	16	NA	TGTGCCAGCAGTTTAGGGCCCGGGGGGAACACCGGGGAGCTGTTTTTT	CASSLGPGGNTGELFF
TRBV7-8	NA	TRBJ1-1	16	NA	TGTGCCAGCAGCCTGCCGAGGGCAGGGGTAGAAACTGAAGCTTTCTTT	CASSLPRAGVETEAFF
TRBV6-5	NA	TRBJ2-1	15	TRBD2	TGTGCCAGCAGTCCCCTAGCGGGGGGGCACAATGAGCAGTTCTTC	CASSPLAGGHNEQFF
TRBV29-1	few	TRBJ2-1	14	TRBD1	TGCAGCGTTGAACCAGAGACAGGGTACAATGAGCAGTTCTTC	CSVEPETGYNEQFF
TRBV30	NA	TRBJ1-1	12	NA	TGTGCCTGGACTCCAGGGAAGACTGAAGCTTTCTTT	CAWTPGKTEAFF
TRBV30	NA	TRBJ2-7	13	NA	TGTGCCTGGAGTGGTGGAAGGGGCTACGAGCAGTACTTC	CAWSGGRGYEQYF
TRBV30	NA	TRBJ1-1	12	NA	TGTGCCTGGAGTGTACCCAACCCTGAAGCTTTCTTT	CAWSVPNPEAFF
TRBV27	few	TRBJ2-7	14	NA	TGTGCCAGCAGTTTAATGGGATCCCCCTACGAGCAGTACTTC	CASSLMGSPYEQYF
TRBV6-1	few	TRBJ1-5	15	NA	TGTGCCAGCAGTTCGCTAGACGGTAGCAATCAGCCCCAGCATTTT	CASSSLDGSNQPQHF
TRBV23-1	NA	TRBJ1-5	15	NA	TGCGCCAGCAGTCAGCCCCAGGGCCCCGATCAGCCCCAGCATTTT	CASSQPQGPDQPQHF
TRBV5-1	NA	TRBJ1-1	14	NA	TGCGCCAGCAGCTTGGCTGAAGTGAACACTGAAGCTTTCTTT	CASSLAEVNTEAFF
TRBV29-1	few	TRBJ1-1	11	NA	TGCAGCGTTGATATGAACACTGAAGCTTTCTTT	CSVDMNTEAFF
TRBV4-1	few	TRBJ2-5	13	NA	TGCGCCAGCAGCCAAATAGGGTTGGAGACCCAGTACTTC	CASSQIGLETQYF
TRBV30	NA	TRBJ2-7	14	NA	TGTGCCTGGAGTGTGGGGGCAGGGGATAACGAGCAGTACTTC	CAWSVGAGDNEQYF
TRBV6-1	few	TRBJ2-3	14	TRBD2	TGTGCCAGCAAGGCGGGGGAGAACACAGATACGCAGTATTTT	CASKAGENTDTQYF
TRBV5-1	NA	TRBJ2-1	15	NA	TGCGCCAGCAGCTTGGAGGTAGGGATGGGGAATGAGCAGTTCTTC	CASSLEVGMGNEQFF
TRBV18	once	TRBJ2-5	14	NA	TGTGCCAGCTCACCACCGCTGGGGGAAGAGACCCAGTACTTC	CASSPPLGEETQYF
TRBV5-4	NA	TRBJ2-3	12	NA	TGTGCCAGCACCGCTGACACAGATACGCAGTATTTT	CASTADTDTQYF
TRBV4-1	few	TRBJ1-4	17	TRBD1	TGCGCCAGCAGCCAAGACCCCCCGACAGGGGAGGATGAAAAACTGTTTTTT	CASSQDPPTGEDEKLFF
TRBV7-8	once	TRBJ2-7	18	NA	TGTGCCAGCAGCCCCAGGATGTCGGGGGCGAACCGGGTAGCCGAGCAGTACTTC	CASSPRMSGANRVAEQYF
TRBV10-1	NA	TRBJ2-2	18	TRBD1	TGCGCCAGCAGTGAGTCGAAGGGACAGGGGGCATCGACCGGGGAGCTGTTTTTT	CASSESKGQGASTGELFF
TRBV30	NA	TRBJ2-1	13	TRBD2	TGTGCCTGGAGTGCCGGGGGGGGTTCTGAGCAGTTCTTC	CAWSAGGGSEQFF
TRBV2	once	TRBJ1-1	17	NA	TGTGCCAGCAGCGAGACGGAATCTGAACTAATGAACACTGAAGCTTTCTTT	CASSETESELMNTEAFF
TRBV5-1	NA	TRBJ1-2	13	TRBD1	TGCGCCAGCCGACGGACAGGGACCTATGGCTACACCTTC	CASRRTGTYGYTF
TRBV29-1	NA	TRBJ2-1	12	NA	TGCAGCGTTGTCGCAGATTACAATGAGCAGTTCTTC	CSVVADYNEQFF